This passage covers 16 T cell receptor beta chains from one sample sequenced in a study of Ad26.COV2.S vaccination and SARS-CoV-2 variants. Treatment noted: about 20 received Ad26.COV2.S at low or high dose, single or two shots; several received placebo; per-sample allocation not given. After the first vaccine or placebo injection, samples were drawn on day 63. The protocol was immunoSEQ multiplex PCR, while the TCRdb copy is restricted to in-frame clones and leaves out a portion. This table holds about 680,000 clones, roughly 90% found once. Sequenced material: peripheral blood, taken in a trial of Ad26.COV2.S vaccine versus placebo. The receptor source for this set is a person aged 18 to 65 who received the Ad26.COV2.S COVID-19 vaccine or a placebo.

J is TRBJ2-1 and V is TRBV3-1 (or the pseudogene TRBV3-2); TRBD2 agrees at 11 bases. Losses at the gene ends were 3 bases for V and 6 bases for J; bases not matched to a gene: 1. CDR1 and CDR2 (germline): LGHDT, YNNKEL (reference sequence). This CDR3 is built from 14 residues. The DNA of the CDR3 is TGTGCCAGCAGCCATACTAGCGGGAGCAATGAGCAGTTCTTC. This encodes CASSHTSGSNEQFF.

CDR3 coding DNA: TGTGCCAGCAGCTTTGGGACAGGGGTCGGAGAGACCCAGTACTTC. Protein product: CASSFGTGVGETQYF. The chain links TRBV7-2 to TRBJ2-5; TRBD1 matches 10 bases. Unmatched junction bases numbered 5, after V lost 3 bases and J lost 4 bases. Germline V CDR1 and CDR2: SGHTA, FQGNSA. There are 15 residues in the CDR3.

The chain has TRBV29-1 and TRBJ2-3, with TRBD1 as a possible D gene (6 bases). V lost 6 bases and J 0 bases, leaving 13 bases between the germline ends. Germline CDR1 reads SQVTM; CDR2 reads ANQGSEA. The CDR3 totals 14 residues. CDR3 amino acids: CSVGQYSSTDTQYF. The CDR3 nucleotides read TGCAGCGTCGGACAGTATTCTAGCACAGATACGCAGTATTTT.

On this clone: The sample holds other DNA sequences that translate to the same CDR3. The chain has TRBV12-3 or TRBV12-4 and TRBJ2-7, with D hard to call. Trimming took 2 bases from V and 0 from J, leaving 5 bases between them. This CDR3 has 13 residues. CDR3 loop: CASSLTVSYEQYF. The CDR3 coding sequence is TGTGCCAGCAGTTTAACGGTCTCCTACGAGCAGTACTTC.

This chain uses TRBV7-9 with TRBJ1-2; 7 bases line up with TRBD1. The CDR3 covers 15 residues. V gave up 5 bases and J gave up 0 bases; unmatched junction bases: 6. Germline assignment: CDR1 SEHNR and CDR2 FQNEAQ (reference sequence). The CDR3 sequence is CASSLQGGSNYGYTF. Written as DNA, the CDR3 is TGTGCCAGCAGCCTCCAAGGGGGCTCTAACTATGGCTACACCTTC.

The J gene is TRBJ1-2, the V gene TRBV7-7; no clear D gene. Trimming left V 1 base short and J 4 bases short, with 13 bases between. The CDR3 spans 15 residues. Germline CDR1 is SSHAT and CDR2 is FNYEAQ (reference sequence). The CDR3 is CASSLGAGASYGYTF. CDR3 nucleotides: TGTGCCAGCAGCTTAGGGGCAGGCGCCTCCTATGGCTACACCTTC.

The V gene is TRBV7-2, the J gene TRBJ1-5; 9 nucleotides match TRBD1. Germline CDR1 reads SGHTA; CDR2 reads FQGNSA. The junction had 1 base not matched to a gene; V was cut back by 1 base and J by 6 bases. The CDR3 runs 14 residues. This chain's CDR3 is CASSLVGQGQPQHF. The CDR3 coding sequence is TGTGCCAGCAGCTTAGTGGGACAGGGTCAGCCCCAGCATTTT.

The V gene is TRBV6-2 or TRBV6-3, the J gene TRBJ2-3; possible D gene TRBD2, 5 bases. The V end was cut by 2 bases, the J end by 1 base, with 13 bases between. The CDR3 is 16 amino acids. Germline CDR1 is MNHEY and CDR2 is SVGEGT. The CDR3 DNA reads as TGTGCCAGCAGTTACCCGGCCCGGGAAGGCACAGATACGCAGTATTTT. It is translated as CASSYPAREGTDTQYF.

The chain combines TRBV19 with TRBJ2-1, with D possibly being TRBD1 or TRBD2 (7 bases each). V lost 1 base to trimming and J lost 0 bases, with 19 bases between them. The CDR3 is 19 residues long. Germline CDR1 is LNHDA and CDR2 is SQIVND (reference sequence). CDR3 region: CASSIGPGGGISSYNEQFF. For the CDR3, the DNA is TGTGCCAGTAGTATAGGCCCAGGGGGGGGGATTAGCTCCTACAATGAGCAGTTCTTC.

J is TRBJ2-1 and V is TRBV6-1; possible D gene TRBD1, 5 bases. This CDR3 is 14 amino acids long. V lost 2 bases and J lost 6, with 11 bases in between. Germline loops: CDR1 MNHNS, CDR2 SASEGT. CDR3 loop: CASSERGHLNEQFF. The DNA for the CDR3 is TGTGCCAGCAGTGAACGAGGACACCTCAATGAGCAGTTCTTC.

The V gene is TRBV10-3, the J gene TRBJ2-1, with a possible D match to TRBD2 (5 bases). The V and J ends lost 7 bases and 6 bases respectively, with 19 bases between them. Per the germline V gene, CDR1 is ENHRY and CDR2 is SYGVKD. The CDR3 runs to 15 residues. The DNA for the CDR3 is TGTGCCATCAAAAATCTGGCGGGCCCGGGCAATGAGCAGTTCTTC. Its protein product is CAIKNLAGPGNEQFF.

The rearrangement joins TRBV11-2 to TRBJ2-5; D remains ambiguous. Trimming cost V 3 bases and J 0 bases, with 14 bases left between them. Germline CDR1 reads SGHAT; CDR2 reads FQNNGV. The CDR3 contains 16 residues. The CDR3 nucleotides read TGTGCCAGCAGCTTTGCCGGCTTAAGGTACCAAGAGACCCAGTACTTC. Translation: CASSFAGLRYQETQYF.

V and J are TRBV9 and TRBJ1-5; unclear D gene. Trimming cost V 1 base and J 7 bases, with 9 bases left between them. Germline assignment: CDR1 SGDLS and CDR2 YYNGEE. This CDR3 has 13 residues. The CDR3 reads CASSVNVGQPQHF. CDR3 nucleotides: TGTGCCAGCAGCGTAAATGTAGGGCAGCCCCAGCATTTT.

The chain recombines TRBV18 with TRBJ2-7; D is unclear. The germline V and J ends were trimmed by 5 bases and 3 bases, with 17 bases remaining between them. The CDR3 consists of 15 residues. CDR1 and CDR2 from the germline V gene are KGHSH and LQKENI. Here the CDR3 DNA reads TGTGCCAGCTCATCCAGTAGGTCCCTTGGCTACGAGCAGTACTTC. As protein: CASSSSRSLGYEQYF.

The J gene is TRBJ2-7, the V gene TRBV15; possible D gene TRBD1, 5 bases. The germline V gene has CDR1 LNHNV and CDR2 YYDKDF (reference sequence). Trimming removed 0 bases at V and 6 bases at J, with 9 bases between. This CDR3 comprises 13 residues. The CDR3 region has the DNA TGTGCCACCAGCAGAGATACAGGAGCCGAGCAGTACTTC. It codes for CATSRDTGAEQYF.

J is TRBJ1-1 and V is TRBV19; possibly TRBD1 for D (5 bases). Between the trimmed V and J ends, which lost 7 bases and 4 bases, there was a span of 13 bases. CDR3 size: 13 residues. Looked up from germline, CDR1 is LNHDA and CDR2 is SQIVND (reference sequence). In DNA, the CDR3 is TGTGCCAGTACCTTCCAGGGTGGCACTGAAGCTTTCTTT. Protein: CASTFQGGTEAFF.